A single T cell receptor (delta chain) is shown here with its context. These data come from a study of gamma-delta T cells after stem cell transplantation. TCRdb reprocessed the RT-PCR reads using CATT. The sample lists more than 1,500 delta-chain clones, 20% to 25% occurring once. Sequenced: gamma-delta T cells. The source of this sequence is a human donor. It is not recorded whose cells these are; they may come from a transplant donor.

This CDR3 reads CACDTLLGDTDLTAQLFF. CDR3 DNA: TGTGCCTGTGACACCCTACTGGGGGATACAGATTTGACAGCACAACTCTTCTTT. The genes are TRDV2 and TRDJ2; 12 nucleotides match TRDD3. The J segment lost 1 base and the V segment lost 0 bases, leaving 5 bases of the junction unmatched. The length of the CDR3 is 18 residues. Germline assignment: CDR1 GEAIGNYY and CDR2 EKD.